Listed here are 31 T cell receptor beta chains from one sample, sequenced in a study of blood T cell repertoires in COVID-19. Repertoires were generated with immunoSEQ multiplex PCR, while TCRdb's copy carries only in-frame clones and drops some. This sample has over 75,000 clones, with approximately 82% found just once. Sequencing was performed on peripheral blood. These receptors all come from a woman aged 80 or over with acute or convalescent COVID-19.

J is TRBJ1-4 and V is TRBV3-1 (or the pseudogene TRBV3-2), with 7 positions matching TRBD1. V was pared by 1 base and J by 0 bases, with 2 bases of the junction left unmatched. The CDR3 runs 16 residues. The germline V gene has CDR1 LGHDT and CDR2 YNNKEL (reference sequence). The CDR3 region has the DNA TGTGCCAGCAGCCAAGGGACAGGACCAACTAATGAAAAACTGTTTTTT. Translated, it gives CASSQGTGPTNEKLFF.

J is TRBJ2-4 and V is TRBV28; a weak D match, TRBD1 (7 bases). V dropped 7 bases and J dropped 3 bases, with 13 bases sitting between them. Germline V gene lookup returns CDR1 MDHEN and CDR2 SYDVKM. This CDR3 has 14 amino acids. CDR3 sequence: CASTPGGIKNIQYF. The DNA of the CDR3 is TGTGCCAGCACCCCAGGGGGGATCAAAAACATTCAGTACTTC.

The V gene is TRBV18, the J gene TRBJ2-5; no firm D call. The ends were cut back, 6 bases at V and 2 bases at J, with 10 bases in the middle. The germline CDR1 and CDR2 sequences are KGHSH and LQKENI. The CDR3 length is 13 residues. Here the CDR3 DNA reads TGTGCCAGCTCCCGAGAATTACAAGAGACCCAGTACTTC. Translating gives CASSRELQETQYF.

This chain links TRBV23-1 with TRBJ1-5; D remains unclear. TRBV23-1 is marked as an open reading frame, function uncertain. The germline V and J ends were trimmed by 4 bases and 4 bases, with 11 bases remaining between them. The CDR3 is 14 residues long. The CDR3 bases are TGCGCCAGCAGTCGGGAGGGCCCAAATCAGCCCCAGCATTTT. Amino acid sequence: CASSREGPNQPQHF.

The J gene is TRBJ1-3, the V gene TRBV6-5; D not certain. Per germline, CDR1 MNHEY and CDR2 SVGAGI. Trimming cost V 6 bases and J 4 bases, with 13 bases left between them. The CDR3 loop spans 14 amino acids. The CDR3 loop reads CASRVTGLGNTIYF. The CDR3 nucleotides read TGTGCCAGCAGAGTTACGGGGTTGGGAAACACCATATATTTT.

The chain recombines TRBV7-6 with TRBJ1-3, with 10 positions matching TRBD1. CDR1 and CDR2 (germline): SGHVS, FNYEAQ. V was pared by 0 bases and J by 1 base, with 0 bases of the junction left unmatched. This CDR3 contains 16 residues. The CDR3: CASSLAGQGSGNTIYF. CDR3 in DNA: TGTGCCAGCAGCTTAGCGGGACAGGGGTCTGGAAACACCATATATTTT.

The chain joins TRBV5-1 to TRBJ2-7, with a weak D call TRBD2 (6 bases). CDR1 SGHRS and CDR2 YFSETQ come from the germline V gene. The V end lost 0 bases, the J end lost 7 bases, and 8 bases lay between the germline ends. This CDR3 is 12 amino acids long. The CDR3 DNA is TGCGCCAGCAGCTTGGCCGCGGGGGAGCAGTACTTC. This encodes CASSLAAGEQYF.

In its sample, this clone was seen once. V and J are TRBV6-1 and TRBJ1-1; TRBD1 might be the D (5 bases). V dropped 1 base and J dropped 0 bases, with 9 bases sitting between them. CDR3 size: 15 residues. Germline CDR1 and CDR2: MNHNS and SASEGT. The CDR3 loop reads CASSEGGGMNTEAFF. In DNA, the CDR3 is TGTGCCAGCAGTGAAGGGGGCGGCATGAACACTGAAGCTTTCTTT.

The chain recombines TRBV20-1 with TRBJ2-1; D unresolved. CDR1 is DFQATT, CDR2 SNEGSKA, per germline (reference sequence). V lost 1 base to trimming and J lost 7 bases, with 5 bases between them. This CDR3 is 11 amino acids long. The CDR3 region is CSARGRNEQFF. Written as DNA, the CDR3 is TGCAGTGCTAGAGGGAGAAATGAGCAGTTCTTC.

The chain uses TRBV11-2 and TRBJ2-3; perhaps TRBD1 as D (5 bases). Deletions cut 5 bases from V and 2 bases from J, with 14 bases between. The CDR3 totals 15 residues. Germline lookup yields CDR1 SGHAT and CDR2 FQNNGV. CDR3 sequence (DNA): TGTGCCAGCAGCCAAATAGACAGTTCCACAGATACGCAGTATTTT. Translating it yields CASSQIDSSTDTQYF.

The rearrangement joins TRBV6-5 to TRBJ1-2; 9 bases fit TRBD1. There are 14 residues in the CDR3. Per germline, CDR1 MNHEY and CDR2 SVGAGI. J was trimmed by 3 bases and V by 5 bases; bases with no gene match: 4. The CDR3 DNA follows: TGTGCCAGCAGTAGGACAGGGGTGGACTATGGCTACACCTTC. This codes for CASSRTGVDYGYTF.

CDR3 protein: CASGLVAGSNQPQHF. The DNA for the CDR3 is TGTGCTAGTGGTTTGGTGGCAGGAAGCAATCAGCCCCAGCATTTT. The gene calls are TRBV12-5 and TRBJ1-5, with D unresolved. The V and J ends lost 0 bases and 1 base respectively, with 7 bases between them. This CDR3 has 15 residues. Germline V gene lookup returns CDR1 LGHNT and CDR2 FRNRAP. Supplemented by reference TRBV12-5 and TRBJ1-5, the full variable domain reads DARVTQTPRHKVTEMGQEVTMRCQPILGHNTVFWYRQTMMQGLELLAYFRNRAPLDDSGMPKDRFSAEMPDATLATLKIQPSEPRDSAVYFCASGLVAGSNQPQHFGDGTRLSIL.

The chain carries TRBV10-1 and TRBJ2-7, with 7 bases aligning to TRBD1. The J segment lost 7 bases and the V segment lost 6 bases, leaving 9 bases of the junction unmatched. From germline, CDR1 is WNHNN and CDR2 SYGVQD (reference sequence). The CDR3 has 13 residues. The CDR3: CASSSGQVGEQYF. The CDR3 coding sequence is TGCGCCAGCAGCTCCGGACAGGTGGGAGAGCAGTACTTC.

J is TRBJ2-1 and V is TRBV2, with D possibly TRBD1 on 6 matching bases. Trimming stripped 9 bases from V and 8 bases from J, with 20 bases between. Germline CDR1 is SNHLY and CDR2 is FYNNEI. This CDR3 comprises 14 residues. CDR3 sequence: CASTGLPPGDEQFF. The CDR3 nucleotides read TGTGCCAGTACGGGGCTACCCCCAGGGGATGAGCAGTTCTTC.

The gene calls are TRBV14 and TRBJ2-5; D is perhaps TRBD1 (6 bases). Deletions cut 6 bases from V and 5 bases from J, with 25 bases between. The germline gives CDR1 SGHDN, CDR2 FVKESK. This CDR3 contains 17 residues. The CDR3 here is CASSYVGRGFSGETQYF. The DNA of the CDR3 is TGTGCCAGCAGTTACGTGGGCAGGGGCTTTTCGGGTGAGACCCAGTACTTC.

The rearrangement links TRBV6-1 to TRBJ1-5, with a tentative D call TRBD1 (5 bases). Deletions cut 2 bases from V and 5 bases from J, with 13 bases between. The CDR3 sequence is 15 residues long. Germline V gene sequence: CDR1 MNHNS, CDR2 SASEGT. The CDR3 loop reads CASSELGGIYQPQHF. The CDR3 DNA reads as TGTGCCAGCAGTGAACTGGGGGGAATTTATCAGCCCCAGCATTTT.

The table lists this clone with a count of one. Mismatch with germline at one junction end may stem from a read error. The chain joins TRBV7-9 to TRBJ2-1, with D perhaps matching TRBD2 (6 bases). CDR1 is SEHNR, CDR2 FQNEAQ, per germline (reference sequence). The CDR3 is made up of 12 amino acids. CDR3 DNA: TGTGCCAGCAGCTTGGGGCGGGGAGATAGGGTCTTC. It yields the protein CASSLGRGDRVF. Full variable domain (missing parts from reference TRBV7-9 and TRBJ2-1): DTGVSQNPRHKITKRGQNVTFRCDPISEHNRLYWYRQTLGQGPEFLTYFQNEAQLEKSRLLSDRFSAERPKGSFSTLEIQRTEQGDSAMYLCASSLGRGDRVFGPGTRLTVL.

This clone was recorded once. The chain carries TRBV18 and TRBJ2-6; D ambiguous. Trimming took 3 bases from V and 0 from J, leaving 6 bases between them. The CDR3 is 15 amino acids. CDR1 KGHSH and CDR2 LQKENI come from the germline V gene. CDR3 sequence (DNA): TGTGCCAGCTCACCGGAGTTCTCTGGGGCCAACGTCCTGACTTTC. This sequence encodes CASSPEFSGANVLTF.

The V call is TRBV18, the J call TRBJ1-1; no clear D. Looked up from germline, CDR1 is KGHSH and CDR2 is LQKENI. This CDR3 region has 15 residues. Trimming shortened V by 8 bases and J by 1 base, and 17 bases separated the two germline ends. CDR3 region: CASTYSGWGNTEAFF. CDR3 coding DNA: TGTGCCAGCACATATTCGGGGTGGGGGAACACTGAAGCTTTCTTT.

Only a few counts were recorded for this clone. The J gene is TRBJ2-2, the V gene TRBV5-4; 9 positions agree with TRBD2. The length of the CDR3 is 16 residues. The V and J ends lost 0 bases and 4 bases, in that order; junction bases with no gene match: 4. Germline CDR1 reads SGHNT; CDR2 reads YYREEE (reference sequence). CDR3 loop: CASSLGRREGTGELFF. The CDR3 bases are TGTGCCAGCAGCTTGGGACGGCGGGAGGGCACCGGGGAGCTGTTTTTT.

In this sample, this clone turned up once. This chain uses TRBV19 with TRBJ2-7; weak D call: TRBD1 (5 bases). Germline V gene data show CDR1 as LNHDA and CDR2 as SQIVND (reference sequence). The CDR3 runs to 13 residues. Trimming removed 8 bases from V and 4 bases from J, with 15 bases in between. CDR3 protein: CASGQGLSYEQYF. The CDR3 DNA is TGTGCCAGTGGTCAGGGTTTATCGTACGAGCAGTACTTC. Drawing the rest from reference TRBV19 and TRBJ2-7, the complete variable domain is DGGITQSPKYLFRKEGQNVTLSCEQNLNHDAMYWYRQDPGQGLRLIYYSQIVNDFQKGDIAEGYSVSREKKESFPLTVTSAQKNPTAFYLCASGQGLSYEQYFGPGTRLTVT.

The chain couples TRBV24-1 to TRBJ1-2, with 8 nucleotides matching TRBD1. Germline CDR1 and CDR2: KGHDR and SFDVKD. The CDR3 has 15 amino acids. After removal of 3 bases from V and 3 bases from J, the junction contained 5 bases not matched to a gene. The CDR3 DNA reads as TGTGCCACCAGTGATCCTCTACAGGGGGACTATGGCTACACCTTC. Translation: CATSDPLQGDYGYTF.

V gene TRBV28 combines with J gene TRBJ2-1, with D perhaps TRBD1 (6 bases). V was shortened by 4 bases and J by 8 bases, with 12 bases between the two germline ends. Germline V lookup: CDR1 MDHEN, CDR2 SYDVKM. This CDR3 spans 13 amino acids. The DNA for the CDR3 is TGTGCCAGCAGTTCTATAAGACAGGATGAGCAGTTCTTC. This translates into CASSSIRQDEQFF.

The chain employs TRBV5-1 and TRBJ2-1, with D possibly TRBD2 on 5 matching bases. The CDR3 extends over 16 amino acids. The germline gives CDR1 SGHRS, CDR2 YFSETQ. V was cut by 0 bases and J by 4 bases, with 14 bases left in between. CDR3 sequence: CASSLAPVSGYNEQFF. The CDR3, as DNA: TGCGCCAGCAGCTTGGCCCCGGTCAGCGGATACAATGAGCAGTTCTTC.

This chain uses TRBV19 with TRBJ1-2; tentative D call: TRBD1 (6 bases). The germline gives CDR1 LNHDA, CDR2 SQIVND (reference sequence). V was trimmed by 3 bases and J by 7 bases, leaving 15 bases between them. The CDR3 is 14 amino acids. CDR3 region: CASSIPGALFGYTF. The CDR3 DNA reads as TGTGCCAGTAGTATCCCAGGGGCGCTTTTTGGCTACACCTTC.

The chain combines TRBV4-2 with TRBJ1-4, with 8 bases that match TRBD1. V lost 3 bases and J lost 7; bases outside the gene matches: 4. Germline-derived CDR1 and CDR2 are LGHNA and YNFKEQ. The CDR3 runs 14 residues. CDR3 protein: CASSQGQAGEKLFF. CDR3 DNA: TGTGCCAGCAGCCAGGGACAGGCGGGTGAAAAACTGTTTTTT.

The rearrangement joins TRBV29-1 to TRBJ1-4, with 8 bases lining up with TRBD1. Germline CDR1 SQVTM, CDR2 ANQGSEA. CDR3 length equals 12 residues. The V segment lost 5 bases and the J segment 5 bases; nucleotides outside the gene matches: 1. CDR3 in DNA: TGCAGCGTTAGACAGGGGAATGAAAAACTGTTTTTT. This codes for CSVRQGNEKLFF.

This clone rates as medium-sized. The chain has TRBV6-2 or TRBV6-3 and TRBJ1-1; tentatively, D is TRBD1 (6 bases). Germline-derived CDR1 and CDR2 are MNHEY and SVGEGT. Trimming stripped 2 bases from V and 2 bases from J, with 15 bases between. CDR3 size: 16 residues. The CDR3 coding sequence is TGTGCCAGCAGTTACCCTCAAGGGGGTCTCAACACTGAAGCTTTCTTT. It codes for CASSYPQGGLNTEAFF.

The chain combines TRBV21-1 with TRBJ2-3; the D call TRBD2 from the table was never checked on the DNA. TRBV21-1 is a pseudogene locus. The CDR3 runs 17 residues. The chain's CDR3 is CASSTRTSGGFTDTQYF. The CDR3 nucleotides are TGTGCCAGCAGCACTCGGACTAGCGGGGGGTTCACAGATACGCAGTATTTT.

The chain is built from TRBV14 and TRBJ2-7; 9 bases align to TRBD1. The junction had 8 bases not matched to a gene; V was cut back by 4 bases and J by 1 base. The CDR3 is 16 residues long. Germline V gene data show CDR1 as SGHDN and CDR2 as FVKESK. This chain's CDR3 is CASSLTGGTGSYEQYF. CDR3 DNA sequence: TGTGCCAGCAGCCTCACGGGTGGGACAGGGTCCTACGAGCAGTACTTC. Together with reference TRBV14 and TRBJ2-7, the CDR3 gives the full variable domain: EAGVTQFPSHSVIEKGQTVTLRCDPISGHDNLYWYRRVMGKEIKFLLHFVKESKQDESGMPNNRFLAERTGGTYSTLKVQPAELEDSGVYFCASSLTGGTGSYEQYFGPGTRLTVT.

The V and J genes are TRBV7-2 and TRBJ1-5; no reliable D call. The CDR3 totals 15 residues. V lost 1 base and J lost 0, with 7 bases in between. From germline, CDR1 is SGHTA and CDR2 FQGNSA. The CDR3 reads CASSLVPHSNQPQHF. For the CDR3, the DNA is TGTGCCAGCAGCTTAGTGCCACATAGCAATCAGCCCCAGCATTTT.